Presented here are 17 T cell receptor beta chains from one specimen sequenced in a study of T cells after yellow fever vaccination. MiXCR, run by TCRdb on the 5' RACE reads, gives a single entry per CDR3 protein. This sample has about 550,000 distinct CDR3 sequences, with less than 20% found just once. Sequencing used PBMCs, obtained 15 days after the yellow fever booster vaccination. These TCRs come from a man aged 30-40 years who received the YFV17D yellow fever vaccine.

The sample holds a few counts of this clonotype. The J gene is TRBJ2-3, the V gene TRBV10-3; 8 nucleotides match TRBD2. The junction had 7 bases not matched to a gene; V was cut back by 3 bases and J by 2 bases. This CDR3 comprises 16 residues. Germline V CDR1 and CDR2: ENHRY, SYGVKD. CDR3 sequence (DNA): TGTGCCATCAGTGAAATAACTAGCGGATTCACAGATACGCAGTATTTT. This gives the protein CAISEITSGFTDTQYF.

This clonotype was counted only a few times. Here the CDR3 DNA reads TGCAGTGCTTGGAGCGGGACTAGCACAGATACGCAGTATTTT. Its translation: CSAWSGTSTDTQYF. The chain is built from TRBV20-1 and TRBJ2-3; the match to TRBD2 covers 7 bases. This CDR3 is built from 14 residues. Germline V lookup: CDR1 DFQATT, CDR2 SNEGSKA (reference sequence). Trimming removed 5 bases from V and 0 bases from J; junction bases left unmatched: 5.

This clonotype has just a few counts. V usage is TRBV5-1 and J usage is TRBJ1-2, with no clear D. Trimming pared 5 bases from V and 10 bases from J, leaving 18 bases between. Germline lookup yields CDR1 SGHRS and CDR2 YFSETQ. This CDR3 spans 13 amino acids. The DNA for the CDR3 is TGCGCCAGCAGGTTACCGGGTCGGGAAGCCTACACCTTC. Protein product: CASRLPGREAYTF.

The V call is TRBV10-3, the J call TRBJ2-7; TRBD1 aligns across 10 bases. CDR1 is ENHRY, CDR2 SYGVKD, per germline. This CDR3 contains 20 residues. V shed 3 bases and J 2 bases; nucleotides not matched to a gene: 19. CDR3 coding DNA: TGTGCCATCAGTGATACCTTAAACCGGGACAGGGGCCAGGAAACCTACGAGCAGTACTTC. Encoded protein: CAISDTLNRDRGQETYEQYF.

The gene calls are TRBV5-1 and TRBJ2-2; a weak D match, TRBD2 (5 bases). The CDR3 is made up of 12 amino acids. Trimming removed 7 bases at V and 6 bases at J, with 10 bases between. The germline V gene has CDR1 SGHRS and CDR2 YFSETQ. This CDR3 is CASGSSSGELFF. The DNA of the CDR3 is TGCGCCAGCGGCTCTAGCTCCGGGGAGCTGTTTTTT.

This clonotype was recorded a few times. The chain recombines TRBV20-1 with TRBJ2-2; D is unclear. The CDR3 length is 13 residues. Trimming cost V 4 bases and J 1 base, with 7 bases left between them. From germline, CDR1 is DFQATT and CDR2 SNEGSKA (reference sequence). The CDR3 coding sequence is TGCAGTGCTACCGACCAGAACACCGGGGAGCTGTTTTTT. Protein product: CSATDQNTGELFF.

This clonotype was counted between two and nine times. The chain has TRBV18 and TRBJ1-1; 10 bases are a match to TRBD1. The ends lost 4 bases at V and 1 base at J; junction bases unmatched: 0. Germline V gives CDR1 KGHSH, CDR2 LQKENI. CDR3 size: 14 residues. The CDR3 nucleotides read TGTGCCAGCTCACGGGACAGGGGGAACACTGAAGCTTTCTTT. It yields the protein CASSRDRGNTEAFF.

The chain couples TRBV7-3 to TRBJ2-5, with 8 bases matching TRBD2. The CDR3 has 14 amino acids. Germline lookup yields CDR1 SGHTA and CDR2 FQGTGA. After removal of 0 bases from V and 5 bases from J, the junction contained 2 bases not matched to a gene. Written as DNA, the CDR3 is TGTGCCAGCAGCTTAACTAGCGGGATGGAGACCCAGTACTTC. Translation gives CASSLTSGMETQYF.

This clonotype was detected a few times. This chain connects TRBV9 to TRBJ2-2; D might be TRBD1 or TRBD2, each matching 5 bases. V was pared by 3 bases and J by 8 bases, with 17 bases between. Germline CDR1 and CDR2: SGDLS and YYNGEE. The CDR3 contains 15 residues. The CDR3 spells CASSDARGTGGELFF. CDR3 coding DNA: TGTGCCAGCAGCGATGCGAGGGGCACTGGGGGGGAGCTGTTTTTT.

This clonotype appeared many times. J is TRBJ2-1 and V is TRBV20-1, with 11 bases identical to TRBD1. Losses at the gene ends were 3 bases for V and 4 bases for J; bases not matched to a gene: 2. Germline V gives CDR1 DFQATT, CDR2 SNEGSKA (reference sequence). The CDR3 is 14 residues long. This CDR3 is CSARGQGVYNEQFF. The CDR3 DNA reads TGCAGTGCTAGGGGACAGGGGGTTTACAATGAGCAGTTCTTC.

This chain joins TRBV20-1 and TRBJ2-1; 11 bases align to TRBD2. This CDR3 is 14 amino acids long. V shed 8 bases, J shed 6 bases, and the junction held 9 bases outside the gene matches. Germline assignment: CDR1 DFQATT and CDR2 SNEGSKA (reference sequence). The CDR3 sequence is CSTESSGRINEQFF. In nucleotides, the CDR3 is TGCAGTACAGAGTCTAGCGGGAGGATCAATGAGCAGTTCTTC.

This clonotype was observed a few times. J is TRBJ2-5 and V is TRBV6-2 or TRBV6-3; 8 nucleotides agree with TRBD1. Germline V gene lookup returns CDR1 MNHEY and CDR2 SVGEGT. V was clipped by 0 bases and J by 5 bases; unmatched bases: 8. The CDR3 extends over 16 amino acids. In DNA, the CDR3 is TGTGCCAGCAGTTACTCCAGGACAGGGCTGATGGAGACCCAGTACTTC. Translation: CASSYSRTGLMETQYF.

This clonotype was counted between two and nine times. The rearrangement joins TRBV3-1 to TRBJ2-1; maybe TRBD2 (5 bases). Trimming shortened V by 7 bases and J by 9 bases, and 13 bases separated the two germline ends. Germline V gene sequence: CDR1 LGHDT, CDR2 YNNKEL (reference sequence). This CDR3 is built from 12 residues. For the CDR3, the DNA is TGTGCCAGCAACGGGATGAAGGGTGAGCAGTTCTTC. Translation gives CASNGMKGEQFF.

This chain joins TRBV11-1 and TRBJ2-1, with 13 positions matching TRBD2. The CDR3 has 18 amino acids. Germline V CDR1 and CDR2: SGHAT, FQDESV (reference sequence). V gave up 7 bases and J gave up 7 bases; unmatched junction bases: 16. CDR3: CASIPNRLAGGSGNEQFF. DNA for the CDR3: TGTGCCAGCATACCGAACCGACTAGCGGGAGGATCGGGGAATGAGCAGTTCTTC.

The CDR3, as DNA: TGTGCCAGCAGCCCAGGACGGTCGGGGGGCACAGATACGCAGTATTTT. Translation gives CASSPGRSGGTDTQYF. The gene calls are TRBV7-9 and TRBJ2-3; possible D gene TRBD2, 6 bases. The CDR3 length is 16 residues. Per germline, CDR1 SEHNR and CDR2 FQNEAQ (reference sequence). V was clipped by 5 bases and J by 1 base, with 16 bases between them.

This clonotype was counted only a few times. The chain couples TRBV12-3 or TRBV12-4 to TRBJ2-1; D gene uncertain. V shed 6 bases and J shed 9 bases, with 18 bases lying between them. CDR3 length equals 14 residues. CDR3: CASRPREYGGEQFF. Here the CDR3 DNA reads TGTGCCAGCAGGCCCCGAGAGTACGGCGGTGAGCAGTTCTTC.

In its sample, this clonotype was seen a few times. The V call is TRBV7-8, the J call TRBJ2-1; D is undetermined. Germline-derived CDR1 and CDR2 are SGHVS and FQNEAQ. Trimming took off 5 bases at V and 7 bases at J, with 18 bases between the two ends. The CDR3 loop spans 15 amino acids. The CDR3 DNA is TGTGCCAGCAGCCTCCTAGGTAGCCTGTCTAATGAGCAGTTCTTC. Protein: CASSLLGSLSNEQFF.